This T cell receptor (beta chain) was retrieved from a study of T cells after yellow fever vaccination. Study information: Preparation of fractions with low cell numbers was performed using SMART-Seq v4 Ultra Low Input.

With regard to this clonotype: What it binds is unknown.

A process of 5'RACE template switching, which added a universal primer site and UMIs, was used to make TCR cDNA. TCRdb re-called the 5' RACE reads with MiXCR, one entry per CDR3 protein. The sample records 300,000 to 350,000 distinct CDR3 sequences, around 4.5% being singletons. Findings and limits, study-wide: In post-booster samples, most primary-vaccination clones reappeared (roughly 96% CD4, over 70% CD8). Abundant clonotypes from the bulk population could have been carried over as contaminants into FACS-sorted repertoires.

There are 17 residues in the CDR3. The germline V gene has CDR1 LGHDT and CDR2 YNNKEL (reference sequence). V shed 4 bases and J shed 8 bases, with 23 bases lying between them. The sample here was PBMCs, taken 15 days after the yellow fever booster vaccination. The clonotype originates from a man aged 18 to 35 who received the YFV17D yellow fever vaccine. The gene calls are TRBV3-1 and TRBJ2-2; D might be TRBD1 or TRBD2, each matching 6 bases. The CDR3, as DNA: TGTGCCAGCAGCCCTCGGTTCGGCGGAGGGGGGCGAGGGGAGCTGTTTTTT. Translated: CASSPRFGGGGRGELFF.